Below, one TCR beta chain is given with its context. The sample belongs to a study of CD4 T cell repertoires in COVID-19. TCRdb's copy holds only in-frame clones and misses some; the assay was immunoSEQ multiplex PCR. The sample contains roughly 23,000 clones, around 87% of which appear only once. Germline V lookup: CDR1 SGHRS, CDR2 YFSETQ. CDR3 length: 18 residues. V dropped 1 base and J dropped 0; count of bases not matched to a gene: 7. These memory T cells were uncultured and sequenced directly after ex vivo isolation. Sequencing was performed on central memory CD4+ T cells from blood, taken before the COVID-19 pandemic. The sequence was collected from a human donor who had COVID-19. The V and J genes are TRBV5-1 and TRBJ2-7; 13 positions match TRBD2. DNA for the CDR3: TGCGCCAGCAGCTTGCGAACTAGCGGGAGGGTTAGCTCCTACGAGCAGTACTTC. Translated, it gives CASSLRTSGRVSSYEQYF.